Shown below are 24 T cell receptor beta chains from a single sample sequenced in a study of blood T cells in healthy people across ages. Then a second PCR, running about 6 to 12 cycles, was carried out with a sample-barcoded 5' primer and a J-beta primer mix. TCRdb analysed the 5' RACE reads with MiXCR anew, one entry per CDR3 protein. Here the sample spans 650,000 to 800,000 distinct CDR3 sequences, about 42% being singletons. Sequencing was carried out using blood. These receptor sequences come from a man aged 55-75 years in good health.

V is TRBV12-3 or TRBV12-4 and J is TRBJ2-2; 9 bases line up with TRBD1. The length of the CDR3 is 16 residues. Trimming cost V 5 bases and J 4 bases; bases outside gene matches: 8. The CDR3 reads CASSPPTGGGTGELFF. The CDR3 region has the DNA TGTGCCAGCAGTCCACCGACAGGGGGTGGCACCGGGGAGCTGTTTTTT.

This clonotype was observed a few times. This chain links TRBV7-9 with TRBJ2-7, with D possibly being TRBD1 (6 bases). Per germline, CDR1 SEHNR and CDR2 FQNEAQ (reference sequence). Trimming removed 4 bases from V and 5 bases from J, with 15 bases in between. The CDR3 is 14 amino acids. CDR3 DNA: TGTGCCAGCAGCTCGGGCCACCAGGGGAACGAGCAGTACTTC. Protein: CASSSGHQGNEQYF.

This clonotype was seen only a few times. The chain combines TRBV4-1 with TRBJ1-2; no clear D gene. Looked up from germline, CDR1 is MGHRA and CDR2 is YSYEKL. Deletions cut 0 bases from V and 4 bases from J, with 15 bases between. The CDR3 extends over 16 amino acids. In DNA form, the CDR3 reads TGCGCCAGCAGCCAAGATGATAGGCCATTCCCCTATGGCTACACCTTC. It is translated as CASSQDDRPFPYGYTF.

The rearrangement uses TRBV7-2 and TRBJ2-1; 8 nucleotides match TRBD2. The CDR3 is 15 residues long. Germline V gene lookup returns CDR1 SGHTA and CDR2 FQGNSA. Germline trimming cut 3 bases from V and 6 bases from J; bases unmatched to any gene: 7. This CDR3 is CASSFSGGGFNEQFF. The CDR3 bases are TGTGCCAGCAGCTTTTCGGGGGGGGGCTTCAATGAGCAGTTCTTC.

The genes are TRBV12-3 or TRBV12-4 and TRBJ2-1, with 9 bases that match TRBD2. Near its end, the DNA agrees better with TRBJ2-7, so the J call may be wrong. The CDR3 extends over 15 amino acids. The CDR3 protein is CASSEPTSGYNEQYF. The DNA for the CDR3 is TGTGCCAGCAGTGAACCGACTAGCGGCTACAATGAGCAGTACTTC.

In DNA form, the CDR3 reads TGTGCCAGCACTCCGGGGGGGACGCGCACAGATACGCAGTATTTT. Translated: CASTPGGTRTDTQYF. V and J are TRBV28 and TRBJ2-3, with 8 bases identical to TRBD2. CDR1 MDHEN and CDR2 SYDVKM come from the germline V gene. The length of the CDR3 is 15 residues. The V and J ends lost 7 bases and 1 base, in that order; junction bases with no gene match: 7.

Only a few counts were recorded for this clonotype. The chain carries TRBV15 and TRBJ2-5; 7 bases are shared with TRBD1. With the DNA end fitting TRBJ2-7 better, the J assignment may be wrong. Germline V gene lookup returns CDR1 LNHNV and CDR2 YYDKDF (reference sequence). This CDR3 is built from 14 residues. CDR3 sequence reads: CATSRDGTAYEQYF. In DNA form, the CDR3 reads TGTGCCACCAGCAGAGATGGGACAGCCTACGAGCAGTACTTC.

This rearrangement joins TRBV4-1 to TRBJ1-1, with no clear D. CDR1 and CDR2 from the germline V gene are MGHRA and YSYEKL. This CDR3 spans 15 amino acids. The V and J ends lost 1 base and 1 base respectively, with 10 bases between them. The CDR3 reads CASSQVGTQNTEAFF. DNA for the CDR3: TGCGCCAGCAGCCAAGTTGGTACCCAGAACACTGAAGCTTTCTTT.

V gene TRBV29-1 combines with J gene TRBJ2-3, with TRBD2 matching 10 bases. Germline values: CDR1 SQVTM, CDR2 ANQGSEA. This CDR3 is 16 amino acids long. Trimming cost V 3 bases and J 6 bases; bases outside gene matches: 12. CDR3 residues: CSVEGTSVTPGDTQYF. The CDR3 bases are TGCAGCGTTGAGGGGACTAGCGTCACCCCGGGGGATACGCAGTATTTT.

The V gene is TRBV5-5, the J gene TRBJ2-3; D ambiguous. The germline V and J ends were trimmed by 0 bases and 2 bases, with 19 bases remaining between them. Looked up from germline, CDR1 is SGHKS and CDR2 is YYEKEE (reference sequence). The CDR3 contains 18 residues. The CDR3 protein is CASSLGAVGLGTTDTQYF. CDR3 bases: TGTGCCAGCAGCTTGGGCGCCGTGGGTCTGGGAACCACAGATACGCAGTATTTT.

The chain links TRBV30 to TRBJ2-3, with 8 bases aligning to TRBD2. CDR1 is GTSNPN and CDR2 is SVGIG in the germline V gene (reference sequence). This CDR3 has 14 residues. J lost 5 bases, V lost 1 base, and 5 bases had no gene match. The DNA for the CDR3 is TGTGCCTGGAGTGGCGGGGGGCCAGTAGATACGCAGTATTTT. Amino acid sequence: CAWSGGGPVDTQYF.

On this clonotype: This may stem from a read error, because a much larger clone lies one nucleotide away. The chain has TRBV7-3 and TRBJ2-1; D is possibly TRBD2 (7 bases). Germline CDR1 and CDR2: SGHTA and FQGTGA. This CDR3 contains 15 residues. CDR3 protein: CARSSGGGVYNEQFF. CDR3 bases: TGTGCCAGAAGCTCAGGAGGGGGGGTCTACAATGAGCAGTTCTTC. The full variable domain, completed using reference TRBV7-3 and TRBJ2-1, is GAGVSQTPSNKVTEKGKYVELRCDPISGHTALYWYRQSLGQGPEFLIYFQGTGAADDSGLPNDRFFAVRPEGSVSTLKIQRTERGDSAVYLCARSSGGGVYNEQFFGPGTRLTVL.

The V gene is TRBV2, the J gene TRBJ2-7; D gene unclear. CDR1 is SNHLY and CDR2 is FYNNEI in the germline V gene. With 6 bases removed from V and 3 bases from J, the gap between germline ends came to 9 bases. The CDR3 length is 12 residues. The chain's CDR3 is CASSEEFYEQYF. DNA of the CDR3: TGTGCCAGCAGCGAGGAGTTCTACGAGCAGTACTTC.

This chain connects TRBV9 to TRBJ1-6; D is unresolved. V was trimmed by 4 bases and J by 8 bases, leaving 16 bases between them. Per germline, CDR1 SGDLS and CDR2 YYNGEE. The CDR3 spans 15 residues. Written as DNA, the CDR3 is TGTGCCAGCAGCTTACTCGGGAGGGCGGATTCACCCCTCCACTTT. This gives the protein CASSLLGRADSPLHF.

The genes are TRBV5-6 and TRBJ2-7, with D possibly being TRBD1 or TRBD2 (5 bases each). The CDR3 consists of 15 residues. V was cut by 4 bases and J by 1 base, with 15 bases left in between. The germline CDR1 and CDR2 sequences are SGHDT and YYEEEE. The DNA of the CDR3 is TGTGCCAGCAGCGGGGACGGAGAGAAATCCTACGAGCAGTACTTC. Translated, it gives CASSGDGEKSYEQYF. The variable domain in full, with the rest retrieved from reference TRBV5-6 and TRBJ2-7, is DAGVTQSPTHLIKTRGQQVTLRCSPKSGHDTVSWYQQALGQGPQFIFQYYEEEERQRGNFPDRFSGHQFPNYSSELNVNALLLGDSALYLCASSGDGEKSYEQYFGPGTRLTVT.

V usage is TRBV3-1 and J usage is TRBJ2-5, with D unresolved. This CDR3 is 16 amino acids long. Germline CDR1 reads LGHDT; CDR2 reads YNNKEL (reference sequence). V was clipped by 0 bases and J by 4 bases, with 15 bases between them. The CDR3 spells CASSQDLALARETQYF. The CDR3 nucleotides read TGTGCCAGCAGCCAAGATTTGGCCTTAGCCCGAGAGACCCAGTACTTC.

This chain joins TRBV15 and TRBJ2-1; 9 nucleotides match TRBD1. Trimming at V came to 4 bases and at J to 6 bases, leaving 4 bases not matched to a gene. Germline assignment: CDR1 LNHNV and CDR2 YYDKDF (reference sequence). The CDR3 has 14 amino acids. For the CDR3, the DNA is TGTGCCACCAGCAATCTGGGACAGGGCAATGAGCAGTTCTTC. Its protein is CATSNLGQGNEQFF.

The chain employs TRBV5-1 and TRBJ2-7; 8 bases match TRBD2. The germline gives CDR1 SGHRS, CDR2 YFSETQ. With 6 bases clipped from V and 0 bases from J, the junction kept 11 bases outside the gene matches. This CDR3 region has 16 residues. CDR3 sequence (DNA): TGCGCCAGCACTACGGAGGGTGGACTAGCCTCCTACGAGCAGTACTTC. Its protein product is CASTTEGGLASYEQYF.

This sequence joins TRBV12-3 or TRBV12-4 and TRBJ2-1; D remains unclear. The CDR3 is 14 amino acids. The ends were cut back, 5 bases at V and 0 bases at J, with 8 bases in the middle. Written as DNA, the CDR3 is TGTGCCAGCAGTGTAGAGAGCTCCTACAATGAGCAGTTCTTC. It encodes CASSVESSYNEQFF.

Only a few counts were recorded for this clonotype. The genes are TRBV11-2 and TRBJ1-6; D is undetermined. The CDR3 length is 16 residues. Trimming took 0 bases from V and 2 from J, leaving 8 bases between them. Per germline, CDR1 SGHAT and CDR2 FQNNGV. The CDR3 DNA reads TGTGCCAGCAGCTTAGATCCGAGGCCCTATAATTCACCCCTCCACTTT. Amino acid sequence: CASSLDPRPYNSPLHF.

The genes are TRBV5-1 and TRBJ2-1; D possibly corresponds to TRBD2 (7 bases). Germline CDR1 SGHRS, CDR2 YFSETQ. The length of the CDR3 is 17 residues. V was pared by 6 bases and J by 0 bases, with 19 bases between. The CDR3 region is CASTPEGGYSSYNEQFF. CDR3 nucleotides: TGCGCCAGCACCCCGGAGGGGGGGTATAGCTCCTACAATGAGCAGTTCTTC.

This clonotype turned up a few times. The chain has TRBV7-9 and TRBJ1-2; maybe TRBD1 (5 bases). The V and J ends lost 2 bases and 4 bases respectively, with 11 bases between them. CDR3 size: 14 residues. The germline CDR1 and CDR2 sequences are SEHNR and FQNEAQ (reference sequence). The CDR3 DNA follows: TGTGCCAGCAGCTTACCGCGTCAGGGCTATGGCTACACCTTC. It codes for CASSLPRQGYGYTF.

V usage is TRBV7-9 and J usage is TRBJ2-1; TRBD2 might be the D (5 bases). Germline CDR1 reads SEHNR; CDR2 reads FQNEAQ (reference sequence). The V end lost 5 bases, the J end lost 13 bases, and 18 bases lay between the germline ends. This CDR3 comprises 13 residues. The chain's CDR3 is CASSHLAMETQFF. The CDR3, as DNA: TGTGCCAGCAGCCACCTAGCTATGGAGACCCAGTTCTTC.

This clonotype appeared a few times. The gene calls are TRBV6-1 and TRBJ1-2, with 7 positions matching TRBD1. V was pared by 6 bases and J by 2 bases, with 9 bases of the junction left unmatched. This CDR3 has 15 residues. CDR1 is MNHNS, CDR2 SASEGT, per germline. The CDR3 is CASRTGQETNYGYTF. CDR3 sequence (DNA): TGTGCCAGCAGGACAGGACAGGAGACAAACTATGGCTACACCTTC.